This TCR beta chain was documented in a study of regulatory T cells in long-lasting Graves disease. This clonotype was observed a handful of times. Its antigen is as yet unknown. The CDR3 runs 15 residues. Trimming removed 1 base from V and 2 bases from J; junction bases left unmatched: 4. The germline gives CDR1 SEHNR, CDR2 FQNEAQ (reference sequence). The time point was: newly diagnosed GD, antithyroid drugs for less than 3 months. With RNA extracted from PBMCs as input, the TCR library was made. Study-wide results and limits: Persistent Graves' patients showed less TCR diversity than newly diagnosed patients showed. Patients with persistent disease shared some 2,900 public clonotypes, outpacing the 966 shared by new patients.

Investigators prepared the TCR beta libraries by applying iRepertoire HTBI primers and Arm-PCR of CDR3 regions. TCRdb ran MiXCR on the multiplex PCR reads and lists one entry per CDR3 protein. The sample has 550,000 to 650,000 distinct CDR3 sequences, roughly 15% seen once. This sample was shared with a second study, whose subject was T cells in Graves' hyperthyroidism and ophthalmopathy. That report adds: Stable disease denoted Graves' hyperthyroidism without ophthalmopathy progression within 18 months.

The starting material was peripheral blood mononuclear cells (PBMCs), obtained at new diagnosis, from a patient treated with antithyroid drugs. The chain carries TRBV7-9 and TRBJ2-7, with TRBD1 identical over 8 bases. The TCR comes from a man between 18 and 35 years old with Graves disease. The CDR3 DNA reads TGTGCCAGCAGCTTAGGGACAGGGATTACCTACGAGCAGTACTTC. This translates into CASSLGTGITYEQYF.